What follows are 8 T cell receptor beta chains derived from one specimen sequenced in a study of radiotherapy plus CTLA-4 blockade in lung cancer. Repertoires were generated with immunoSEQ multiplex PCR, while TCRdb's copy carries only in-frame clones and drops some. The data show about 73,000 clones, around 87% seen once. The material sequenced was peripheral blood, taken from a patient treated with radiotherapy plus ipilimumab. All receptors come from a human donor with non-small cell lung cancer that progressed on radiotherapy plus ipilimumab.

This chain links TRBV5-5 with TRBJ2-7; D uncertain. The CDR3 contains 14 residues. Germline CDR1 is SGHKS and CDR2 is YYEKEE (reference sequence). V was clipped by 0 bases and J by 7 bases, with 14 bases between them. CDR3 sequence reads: CASSLVTQDWEQYV. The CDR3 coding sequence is TGTGCCAGCAGCTTGGTTACGCAGGATTGGGAGCAGTACGTC.

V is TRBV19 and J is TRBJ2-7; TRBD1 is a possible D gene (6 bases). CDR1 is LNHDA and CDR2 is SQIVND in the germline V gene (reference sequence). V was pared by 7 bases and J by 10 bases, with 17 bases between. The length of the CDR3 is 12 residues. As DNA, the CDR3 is TGTGCCAGTACCGGGGAGACAGGTTTCCAGTACTTC. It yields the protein CASTGETGFQYF.

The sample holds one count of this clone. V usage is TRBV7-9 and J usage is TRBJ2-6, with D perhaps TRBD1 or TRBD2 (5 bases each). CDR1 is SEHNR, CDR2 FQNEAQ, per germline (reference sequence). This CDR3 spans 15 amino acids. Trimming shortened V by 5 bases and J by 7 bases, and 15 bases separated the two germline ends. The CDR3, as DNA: TGTGCCAGCAGCCCACGGGGCCTGAAAGCCAACGTCCTGACTTTC. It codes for CASSPRGLKANVLTF.

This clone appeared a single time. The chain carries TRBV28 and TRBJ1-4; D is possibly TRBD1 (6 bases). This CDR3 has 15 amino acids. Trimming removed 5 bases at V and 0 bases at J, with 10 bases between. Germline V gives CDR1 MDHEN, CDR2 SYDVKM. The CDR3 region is CASSQQGATNEKLFF. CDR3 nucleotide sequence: TGTGCCAGCAGTCAACAGGGAGCAACTAATGAAAAACTGTTTTTT.

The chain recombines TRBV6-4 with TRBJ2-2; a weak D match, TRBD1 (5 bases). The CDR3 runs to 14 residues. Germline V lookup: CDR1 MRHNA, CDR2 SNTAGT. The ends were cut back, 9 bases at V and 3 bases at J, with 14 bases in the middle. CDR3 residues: CASRKEGDTGELFF. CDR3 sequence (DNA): TGTGCCAGTCGGAAAGAAGGGGACACCGGGGAGCTGTTTTTT.

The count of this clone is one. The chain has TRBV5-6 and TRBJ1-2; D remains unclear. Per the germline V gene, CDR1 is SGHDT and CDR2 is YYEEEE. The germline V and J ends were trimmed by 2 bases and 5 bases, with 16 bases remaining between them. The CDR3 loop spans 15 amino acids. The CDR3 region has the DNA TGTGCCAGCAGCTTCCCCCAGGCGGGAGGATATGGCTACACCTTC. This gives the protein CASSFPQAGGYGYTF.

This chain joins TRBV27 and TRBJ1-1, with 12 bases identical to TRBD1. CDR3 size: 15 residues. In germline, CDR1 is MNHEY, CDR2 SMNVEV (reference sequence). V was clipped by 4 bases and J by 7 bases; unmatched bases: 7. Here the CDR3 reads CASSSGQGAGGEAFF. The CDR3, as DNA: TGTGCCAGCAGTTCGGGACAGGGGGCAGGCGGTGAAGCTTTCTTT.

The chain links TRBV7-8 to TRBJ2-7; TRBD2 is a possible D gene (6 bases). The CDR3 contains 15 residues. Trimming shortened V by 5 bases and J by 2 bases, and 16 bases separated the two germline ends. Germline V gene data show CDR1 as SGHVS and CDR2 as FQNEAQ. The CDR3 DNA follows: TGTGCCAGCAGCCCCCGTGGTAGCGGTCCCTACGAGCAGTACTTC. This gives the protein CASSPRGSGPYEQYF.